This TCR beta chain emerged from a study of human CD8 memory T cell subsets. General study findings and limits: Only a minimal degree of mutual overlap characterized stem-like memory and precursor exhausted T cell repertoires. This study sequenced only the T cell receptor beta chains and no others.

Preparation of the TCR beta libraries relied on UMI-labeled 5' RACE. TCRdb reprocessed the 5' RACE reads and keeps a single row for each CDR3 protein, giving no DNA. The sample holds some 3,500 distinct CDR3 sequences. The CDR3 extends over 18 amino acids. The germline gives CDR1 SGHRS, CDR2 YFSETQ. Total CD8+ T cells underwent enrichment via negative magnetic separation. Considering frequency, this clonotype is medium-sized. Its antigen is as yet unknown. The chain joins TRBV5-1 to TRBJ1-5. Sequenced material: CD8+ T cells from PBMCs. The source of this sequence is a human donor in good health. The CDR3 here is CASSPGDYDRISNQPQHF.